This TCR beta chain was retrieved from a study of OX40 agonist ivuxolimab in advanced cancers. The table came from immunoSEQ multiplex PCR; TCRdb's copy has only in-frame clones and leaves some out. The table includes some 71,000 clones, 91% detected once. Sequences were derived from CD4+ or CD8+ T cells sorted from blood, sampled in a trial of the OX40 agonist ivuxolimab. The source is an adult with an advanced solid tumor such as melanoma, head and neck, liver or kidney cancer.

This CDR3 is CASSHRTEAYEQYF. DNA for the CDR3: TGTGCCAGCAGCCACCGGACAGAGGCCTACGAGCAGTACTTC. V usage is TRBV7-8 and J usage is TRBJ2-7, with a tentative D call TRBD1 (6 bases). Per the germline V gene, CDR1 is SGHVS and CDR2 is FQNEAQ. The V gene lost 5 bases and the J gene lost 2 bases, with 13 bases spanning the gap. This CDR3 contains 14 residues.